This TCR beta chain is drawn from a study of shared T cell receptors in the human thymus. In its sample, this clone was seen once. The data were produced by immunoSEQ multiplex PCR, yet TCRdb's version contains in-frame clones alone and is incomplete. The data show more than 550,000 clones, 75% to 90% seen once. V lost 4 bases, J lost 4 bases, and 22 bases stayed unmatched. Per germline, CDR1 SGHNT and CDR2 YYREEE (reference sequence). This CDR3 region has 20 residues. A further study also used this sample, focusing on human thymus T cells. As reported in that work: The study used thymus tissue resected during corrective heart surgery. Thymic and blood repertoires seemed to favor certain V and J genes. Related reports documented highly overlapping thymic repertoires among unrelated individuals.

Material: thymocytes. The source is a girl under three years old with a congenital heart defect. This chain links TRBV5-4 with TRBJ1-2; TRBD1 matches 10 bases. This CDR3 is CASSHDSTPGQGSFFYGYTF. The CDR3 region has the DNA TGTGCCAGCAGCCACGACTCCACCCCGGGACAGGGGTCGTTTTTCTATGGCTACACCTTC.